This TCR beta chain was profiled in a study of cytomegalovirus exposure and HLA in healthy donors. Whole-study context: When 350 to 500 donors were genotyped, roughly 82% of them were found to fall in the Caucasian-associated ancestry cluster. General study points: There was a cluster of highly shared sequence variants that was likely a sequencing artifact. A list of about 160 TCR beta chains associated with cytomegalovirus was given.

Vbeta (60) and Jbeta (13) primers were used in the PCR. This table comes from immunoSEQ multiplex PCR, and its TCRdb copy is limited to in-frame clones, with some not included. In the table there are 75,000 to 80,000 clones, about 76% of which are singletons. V was shortened by 3 bases and J by 0 bases, with 9 bases between the two germline ends. The CDR3 has 13 residues. In germline, CDR1 is SQVTM, CDR2 ANQGSEA. About this clone: What it binds is unknown.

The sequencing sample was made of PBMCs. The gene calls are TRBV29-1 and TRBJ2-7; no clear D. This TCR derives from a male donor in good health and CMV-seropositive. The DNA of the CDR3 is TGCAGCGTTGAGCCGCTAAGCTCCTACGAGCAGTACTTC. As protein: CSVEPLSSYEQYF.